A single sample gave rise to the 22 T cell receptor beta chains below, sequenced in a study of post-analysis software for immune sequencing data. General study points: Four or five TRBV segments (TRBV5-6, TRBV5-1 and TRBV20-1 among them) occurred more frequently in patients than in controls.

TCR beta libraries were prepared from cDNA with unique molecular identifiers. TCRdb re-derived calls from the PCR reads in MiXCR, one entry per CDR3 protein. The sample has a few hundred thousand distinct CDR3 sequences; roughly 35% are singletons. No antigen has been identified for these receptors. Material for sequencing was blood. The receptors stem from a girl aged 5-17 years with multiple sclerosis.

This clonotype was picked up a small number of times. V is TRBV12-3 or TRBV12-4 and J is TRBJ2-7; 7 bases match TRBD2. V gave up 1 base and J gave up 7 bases; unmatched junction bases: 4. The CDR3 is made up of 13 amino acids. CDR3 region: CASSLVTRGEQYF. The CDR3 coding sequence is TGTGCCAGCAGTTTAGTAACGCGGGGGGAGCAGTACTTC.

On this clonotype: Germline and junction disagree at one end, which may indicate a read error. J is TRBJ2-3 and V is TRBV12-3 or TRBV12-4, with 10 bases lining up with TRBD2. The CDR3 is made up of 18 amino acids. The CDR3 nucleotides read TGTGCCAGCAGCCCGGTGGTAGCGGGGGGATCTAGCGCAGATGCGCAGTATTTT. Translating it yields CASSPVVAGGSSADAQYF.

This sequence joins TRBV4-3 and TRBJ2-7, with TRBD2 identical over 13 bases. Germline CDR1 and CDR2: LGHNA and YSLEER. With V trimmed by 0 bases and J by 6 bases, 5 bases remained unmatched. The CDR3 is 16 residues long. CDR3 in amino acids: CASSQETGLAGAEQYF. CDR3 bases: TGCGCCAGCAGCCAAGAAACCGGACTAGCGGGGGCCGAGCAGTACTTC.

The V gene is TRBV9, the J gene TRBJ1-2; tentative D call: TRBD1 (5 bases). V lost 4 bases and J lost 4, with 17 bases in between. The CDR3 is 15 residues long. Germline values: CDR1 SGDLS, CDR2 YYNGEE. In nucleotides, the CDR3 is TGTGCCAGCAGCCCTTCAGGAGGGGTCTTCTATGGCTACACCTTC. Translating it yields CASSPSGGVFYGYTF.

The V gene is TRBV6-5, the J gene TRBJ1-1; TRBD1 agrees at 9 bases. CDR1 is MNHEY, CDR2 SVGAGI, per germline. Losses at the gene ends were 6 bases for V and 4 bases for J; bases not matched to a gene: 6. The CDR3 is made up of 14 amino acids. The CDR3 region has the DNA TGTGCCAGCAGGGCCCGGGACAGGGCCACTGAAGCTTTCTTT. Translation: CASRARDRATEAFF.

The rearrangement links TRBV7-3 to TRBJ2-1; TRBD2 agrees at 11 bases. J lost 5 bases, V lost 4 bases, and 13 bases had no gene match. The CDR3 contains 18 residues. CDR1 SGHTA and CDR2 FQGTGA come from the germline V gene. CDR3 DNA: TGTGCCAGCAGCTCCGAAGGGGGGTTACTAGCGGGGGACAATGAGCAGTTCTTC. Protein product: CASSSEGGLLAGDNEQFF.

This clonotype was counted a few times. V usage is TRBV7-9 and J usage is TRBJ2-7; the D gene is possibly TRBD2 (5 bases). The CDR3 is 15 residues long. Trimming stripped 4 bases from V and 1 base from J, with 14 bases between. Germline lookup yields CDR1 SEHNR and CDR2 FQNEAQ (reference sequence). As DNA, the CDR3 is TGTGCCAGCAGCTCCCTAAGTCGCGGGTCCTACGAGCAGTACTTC. Translation: CASSSLSRGSYEQYF.

Worth noting for this clonotype: A read error may produce the germline difference seen at one junction end. The rearrangement uses TRBV7-3 and TRBJ2-1; no reliable D call. The CDR3 has 15 amino acids. Germline lookup yields CDR1 SGHTA and CDR2 FQGTGA. The CDR3 DNA follows: TGTGTCAGCAGTTACGACATTAACCCCATCAATGAGCAGTTCTTC. It is translated as CVSSYDINPINEQFF.

This chain uses TRBV6-6 with TRBJ2-1, with TRBD2 matching 8 bases. Unmatched junction bases numbered 8, after V lost 4 bases and J lost 15 bases. This CDR3 contains 12 residues. CDR1 and CDR2 (germline): MNHNY, SVGAGI (reference sequence). The CDR3 nucleotides are TGTGCCAGCAGTTCCCCCGGGACTAGAATGTTCTTC. Amino acid sequence: CASSSPGTRMFF.

This rearrangement joins TRBV7-2 to TRBJ2-7; 8 nucleotides agree with TRBD2. V gave up 5 bases and J gave up 4 bases; unmatched junction bases: 10. The CDR3 consists of 15 residues. Germline-derived CDR1 and CDR2 are SGHTA and FQGNSA. CDR3 region: CASSPGGTRDYEQYF. Written as DNA, the CDR3 is TGTGCCAGCAGCCCCGGTGGGACTAGAGATTACGAGCAGTACTTC.

This chain links TRBV3-1 with TRBJ2-3, with D uncertain. V was trimmed by 4 bases and J by 1 base, leaving 12 bases between them. Per germline, CDR1 LGHDT and CDR2 YNNKEL (reference sequence). The CDR3 contains 15 residues. The CDR3 DNA is TGTGCCAGCAGCCCCCGGGCGCGAGGCACAGATACGCAGTATTTT. It translates to CASSPRARGTDTQYF.

This clonotype turned up a few times. The CDR3 nucleotides are TGCAGTGCTAAACAGACCGGGGCAGATACGCAGTATTTT. Translated, it gives CSAKQTGADTQYF. The V call is TRBV20-1, the J call TRBJ2-3; D perhaps matches TRBD2 (5 bases). Germline V gives CDR1 DFQATT, CDR2 SNEGSKA (reference sequence). The length of the CDR3 is 13 residues. The V end lost 4 bases, the J end lost 4 bases, and 12 bases lay between the germline ends.

The sample holds one count of this clonotype. A junction end diverges from the germline sequence, so it may reflect a read error. The V gene is TRBV7-7, the J gene TRBJ2-1; the D call may be TRBD1 or TRBD2 (6 bases each). This CDR3 is built from 14 residues. Per the germline V gene, CDR1 is SSHAT and CDR2 is FNYEAQ (reference sequence). The CDR3 loop reads CASSATGALNGQFF. The CDR3 DNA sequence: TGTGCTAGCAGCGCAACGGGGGCCCTCAATGGGCAGTTCTTC.

Points on this clonotype: The DNA is left out, because the CDR3 cannot be placed on it with certainty; the CDR3 is given as TCRdb lists it. The rearrangement joins TRBV20-1 to TRBJ2-2; the D call of TRBD2 is as the table states it, not checked on the DNA. The CDR3 region is 17 residues in length, termini included. CDR1 and CDR2 from the germline V gene are DFQATT and SNEGSKA (reference sequence). The chain's CDR3 is CSARVAVGAGDTGERFF.

This clonotype was found a few times. The chain has TRBV6-5 and TRBJ2-1; D unclear. Germline values: CDR1 MNHEY, CDR2 SVGAGI. Trimming shortened V by 0 bases and J by 5 bases, and 11 bases separated the two germline ends. The CDR3 has 15 residues. This CDR3 is CASSYSSPRHNEQFF. Written as DNA, the CDR3 is TGTGCCAGCAGTTACTCGAGTCCACGGCACAATGAGCAGTTCTTC.

This clonotype has more than one count but fewer than ten. V usage is TRBV20-1 and J usage is TRBJ1-5; the match to TRBD1 covers 7 bases. Germline lookup yields CDR1 DFQATT and CDR2 SNEGSKA (reference sequence). This CDR3 spans 14 amino acids. V shed 6 bases, J shed 0 bases, and the junction held 5 bases outside the gene matches. The CDR3 bases are TGCAGTGCCCAGACAGGGAGTAGCAATCAGCCCCAGCATTTT. It translates to CSAQTGSSNQPQHF.

The rearrangement links TRBV7-9 to TRBJ2-7; 12 nucleotides match TRBD1. V lost 5 bases to trimming and J lost 4 bases; unmatched junction nucleotides: 9. The CDR3 extends over 16 amino acids. Germline V CDR1 and CDR2: SEHNR, FQNEAQ (reference sequence). CDR3 nucleotides: TGTGCCAGCAGCACACACTCGGGACAGGGGGCATACGAGCAGTACTTC. It yields the protein CASSTHSGQGAYEQYF.

Of note for this clonotype: An end of the junction does not agree with germline; a read error may underlie this. The chain uses TRBV7-2 and TRBJ1-6; D remains unclear. From germline, CDR1 is SGHTA and CDR2 FQGNSA. The CDR3 has 15 residues. The CDR3 loop is CAGSLIVQGPSPLHF. CDR3 bases: TGTGCCGGCAGCTTAATAGTACAAGGCCCTTCACCCCTCCACTTT.

A few counts support this clonotype. The chain uses TRBV3-1 and TRBJ2-3, with 11 bases aligning to TRBD1. V trimming: 4 bases; J trimming: 3 bases; junction bases outside the gene matches: 9. CDR1 and CDR2 (germline): LGHDT, YNNKEL (reference sequence). The CDR3 loop spans 17 amino acids. CDR3 DNA sequence: TGTGCCAGCAGCCGATCACATGGACAGGGGGCAACAGATACGCAGTATTTT. Translated: CASSRSHGQGATDTQYF.

Only a few counts were recorded for this clonotype. V gene TRBV28 combines with J gene TRBJ1-6; 7 positions agree with TRBD1. Germline assignment: CDR1 MDHEN and CDR2 SYDVKM. This CDR3 has 15 amino acids. Germline trimming cut 7 bases from V and 8 bases from J; bases unmatched to any gene: 11. The CDR3, as DNA: TGTGCCAGCACCGCCGGGGGCAGGGGGGATTCACCCCTCCACTTT. Amino acids: CASTAGGRGDSPLHF.

This chain connects TRBV20-1 to TRBJ1-1; D might be TRBD1 (6 bases). Between the trimmed V and J ends, which lost 0 bases and 1 base, there was a span of 9 bases. Germline lookup yields CDR1 DFQATT and CDR2 SNEGSKA (reference sequence). The CDR3 loop spans 14 amino acids. CDR3: CSARENRANTEAFF. DNA of the CDR3: TGCAGTGCTAGAGAGAACAGGGCGAACACTGAAGCTTTCTTT.

This clonotype was found a few times. The chain has TRBV20-1 and TRBJ1-6, with D hard to call. The CDR3 covers 12 residues. Per the germline V gene, CDR1 is DFQATT and CDR2 is SNEGSKA (reference sequence). Between the trimmed V and J ends, which lost 0 bases and 10 bases, there was a span of 7 bases. The CDR3 DNA reads as TGCAGTGCTAGAGACGGACGATCACCCCTCCACTTT. It codes for CSARDGRSPLHF.